This TCR beta chain was sequenced in a study of blood T cell repertoires in COVID-19. Assay used: immunoSEQ multiplex PCR; TCRdb lists only in-frame clones, some missing. The data hold approximately 97,000 clones, with roughly 87% observed a single time. CDR1 and CDR2 (germline): MNHNY, SVGAGI (reference sequence). The trim removed 5 bases at V and 1 base at J, leaving 8 bases unmatched. This CDR3 comprises 16 residues. This TCR was recovered from a man aged 50 or older with active COVID-19. The J gene is TRBJ2-3, the V gene TRBV6-6; TRBD2 aligns across 8 bases. Sequencing used peripheral blood. The CDR3 nucleotides read TGTGCCAGCAGTCAACCCGGGGGGGTGGGCACAGATACGCAGTATTTT. Its translation: CASSQPGGVGTDTQYF.